The 28 T cell receptor beta chains below were found in one sample sequenced in a study of cytomegalovirus exposure and HLA in healthy donors. The PCR used 60 Vbeta and 13 Jbeta primers. The method was immunoSEQ multiplex PCR; TCRdb's version includes in-frame clones alone and lacks a portion of them. The top ten clones hold less than 5.5% of a sample with more than 100,000 clones, about 86% of them seen once. The sequencing sample was made of PBMCs. The receptors were gathered from a young woman in good health and CMV-seronegative.

The J gene is TRBJ1-3, the V gene TRBV19; 7 nucleotides agree with TRBD1. After removal of 4 bases from V and 4 bases from J, the junction contained 7 bases not matched to a gene. This CDR3 has 15 amino acids. CDR1 and CDR2 (germline): LNHDA, SQIVND (reference sequence). The CDR3 protein is CASSSLRGTGNTIYF. The DNA of the CDR3 is TGTGCCAGTAGTAGTCTCAGGGGGACGGGAAACACCATATATTTT. The full variable domain, in which reference TRBV19 and TRBJ1-3 provide the parts outside the CDR3, is DGGITQSPKYLFRKEGQNVTLSCEQNLNHDAMYWYRQDPGQGLRLIYYSQIVNDFQKGDIAEGYSVSREKKESFPLTVTSAQKNPTAFYLCASSSLRGTGNTIYFGEGSWLTVV.

The chain combines TRBV19 with TRBJ1-2; maybe TRBD1 (5 bases). V lost 2 bases and J 8 bases, leaving 21 bases between the germline ends. The CDR3 is made up of 16 amino acids. CDR1 and CDR2 (germline): LNHDA, SQIVND (reference sequence). The CDR3 sequence is CASSIQWGRGTEGYTF. The CDR3 region has the DNA TGTGCCAGTAGTATACAGTGGGGACGGGGGACGGAAGGCTACACCTTC.

The chain links TRBV10-3 to TRBJ2-7; 7 bases fit TRBD2. From germline, CDR1 is ENHRY and CDR2 SYGVKD. CDR3 length: 19 residues. Trimming removed 4 bases from V and 0 bases from J; junction bases left unmatched: 18. CDR3 sequence (DNA): TGTGCCATCAGTGCCCCAGAAGCGGGGAGGGTCGGTAGCTCCTACGAGCAGTACTTC. The encoded protein is CAISAPEAGRVGSSYEQYF.

This chain links TRBV28 with TRBJ2-7; D gene uncertain. The V and J ends lost 3 bases and 6 bases respectively, with 9 bases between them. This CDR3 contains 12 residues. Germline values: CDR1 MDHEN, CDR2 SYDVKM. The DNA of the CDR3 is TGTGCCAGCAGTTTCCGGGTCGGCGAGCAGTACTTC. Its protein product is CASSFRVGEQYF.

V is TRBV4-1 and J is TRBJ2-2; 7 positions match TRBD1. The CDR3 spans 17 residues. Trimming cost V 0 bases and J 7 bases; bases outside gene matches: 11. Germline V gene sequence: CDR1 MGHRA, CDR2 YSYEKL. CDR3 loop: CASSQDRDSPGHGELFF. The CDR3 bases are TGCGCCAGCAGCCAAGATAGGGACAGCCCCGGACACGGGGAGCTGTTTTTT.

This sequence joins TRBV5-1 and TRBJ2-6; TRBD2 might be the D (6 bases). The V end lost 0 bases, the J end lost 0 bases, and 7 bases lay between the germline ends. This CDR3 region has 16 residues. Germline assignment: CDR1 SGHRS and CDR2 YFSETQ. CDR3 DNA sequence: TGCGCCAGCAGCTTGGCCGGGAGCTCTGGGGCCAACGTCCTGACTTTC. Protein product: CASSLAGSSGANVLTF.

V and J are TRBV28 and TRBJ1-3; TRBD1 matches 7 bases. J was trimmed by 7 bases and V by 8 bases; bases with no gene match: 14. Germline loops: CDR1 MDHEN, CDR2 SYDVKM. This CDR3 is 15 amino acids long. This chain's CDR3 is CASRNTGVTRNTIYF. The CDR3 bases are TGTGCCAGCCGAAATACAGGGGTCACGCGGAACACCATATATTTT.

This chain connects TRBV30 to TRBJ1-1; tentative D call: TRBD1 (6 bases). V dropped 2 bases and J dropped 4 bases, with 11 bases sitting between them. The CDR3 is 13 residues long. Germline CDR1 is GTSNPN and CDR2 is SVGIG (reference sequence). In DNA form, the CDR3 reads TGTGCCTGGAGTTGGACAGAAGGCACTGAAGCTTTCTTT. Its translation: CAWSWTEGTEAFF. The entire variable domain, with the rest obtained from reference TRBV30 and TRBJ1-1, is as follows: SQTIHQWPATLVQPVGSPLSLECTVEGTSNPNLYWYRQAAGRGLQLLFYSVGIGQISSEVPQNLSASRPQDRQFILSSKKLLLSDSGFYLCAWSWTEGTEAFFGQGTRLTVV.

This clone was observed a few times. This CDR3 reads CASSLERGAVYEQYF. The CDR3 coding sequence is TGCGCCAGCAGCTTGGAGCGGGGGGCCGTCTACGAGCAGTACTTC. This rearrangement joins TRBV5-1 to TRBJ2-7; 9 bases are shared with TRBD2. With 0 bases clipped from V and 3 bases from J, the junction kept 4 bases outside the gene matches. The CDR3 consists of 15 residues. Germline CDR1 SGHRS, CDR2 YFSETQ.

On this clone itself: Other DNA sequences within the sample encode an identical CDR3. The chain has TRBV28 and TRBJ1-1; 7 nucleotides align to TRBD1. Germline V CDR1 and CDR2: MDHEN, SYDVKM. The CDR3 sequence is 14 residues long. The V gene end was trimmed by 3 bases and the J gene end by 4 bases; junction bases not matched to a gene: 5. As DNA, the CDR3 is TGTGCCAGCAGTTTTAGAGGGGGCCGCACTGAAGCTTTCTTT. Its translation: CASSFRGGRTEAFF.

The chain links TRBV7-9 to TRBJ1-2; no definite D call. The CDR3 is 14 amino acids. CDR1 and CDR2 (germline): SEHNR, FQNEAQ (reference sequence). V was clipped by 7 bases and J by 3 bases, with 15 bases between them. CDR3 sequence reads: CASTPPGAYYGYTF. CDR3 DNA: TGTGCCAGCACCCCCCCAGGTGCTTACTATGGCTACACCTTC. Supplemented by reference TRBV7-9 and TRBJ1-2, the full variable domain reads DTGVSQNPRHKITKRGQNVTFRCDPISEHNRLYWYRQTLGQGPEFLTYFQNEAQLEKSRLLSDRFSAERPKGSFSTLEIQRTEQGDSAMYLCASTPPGAYYGYTFGSGTRLTVV.

The CDR3 DNA reads as TGTGCCAGCAGCTTAGTCGGTGCGGGACAGGCATACAATGAGCAGTTCTTC. It is translated as CASSLVGAGQAYNEQFF. The chain links TRBV7-2 to TRBJ2-1; 8 positions agree with TRBD1. This CDR3 has 17 amino acids. Germline V lookup: CDR1 SGHTA, CDR2 FQGNSA. The V and J ends lost 1 base and 4 bases, in that order; junction bases with no gene match: 9.

This clone appeared a single time. V and J are TRBV18 and TRBJ2-3; 9 nucleotides agree with TRBD1. The CDR3 length is 15 residues. Unmatched junction bases numbered 7, after V lost 6 bases and J lost 3 bases. CDR1 is KGHSH, CDR2 LQKENI, per germline. CDR3 protein: CASSIQGALTDTQYF. CDR3 DNA sequence: TGTGCCAGCTCTATACAGGGGGCCCTGACAGATACGCAGTATTTT.

CDR3 protein: CASPNNEQFF. The CDR3, as DNA: TGTGCCAGCCCTAACAATGAGCAGTTCTTC. The rearrangement uses TRBV25-1 and TRBJ2-1; D is unresolved. The CDR3 covers 10 residues. Trimming took off 8 bases at V and 5 bases at J, with 4 bases between the two ends. Germline values: CDR1 MGHDK, CDR2 SYGVNS.

V is TRBV5-7 and J is TRBJ1-1; the D is unclear. TRBV5-7 is identified as an open reading frame with a role that is uncertain. The germline V and J ends were trimmed by 3 bases and 11 bases, with 11 bases remaining between them. The CDR3 extends over 11 amino acids. Here the CDR3 reads CASSWASGAFF. In DNA, the CDR3 is TGTGCCAGCAGCTGGGCAAGCGGGGCTTTCTTT.

The rearrangement links TRBV6-5 to TRBJ2-7; 9 positions match TRBD1. J was trimmed by 5 bases and V by 6 bases; bases with no gene match: 11. Looked up from germline, CDR1 is MNHEY and CDR2 is SVGAGI. CDR3 length equals 15 residues. Written as DNA, the CDR3 is TGTGCCAGCAGCCGACAGGGGACAGGGTGGAACGAGCAGTACTTC. Encoded protein: CASSRQGTGWNEQYF.

The chain links TRBV5-4 to TRBJ2-3; TRBD2 agrees at 11 bases. This CDR3 is built from 15 residues. Per the germline V gene, CDR1 is SGHNT and CDR2 is YYREEE (reference sequence). V lost 4 bases, J lost 6 bases, and 7 bases stayed unmatched. For the CDR3, the DNA is TGTGCCAGCAGCGAAGGGACTAGCGGCCTGGATACGCAGTATTTT. This gives the protein CASSEGTSGLDTQYF.

The chain carries TRBV5-4 and TRBJ2-7, with 10 bases identical to TRBD2. The CDR3 is 16 residues long. The germline gives CDR1 SGHNT, CDR2 YYREEE (reference sequence). V was clipped by 5 bases and J by 0 bases; unmatched bases: 8. CDR3 nucleotides: TGTGCCAGCAGGGCAGGACTAGCGGATAGCTCCTACGAGCAGTACTTC. Protein: CASRAGLADSSYEQYF.

V is TRBV11-2 and J is TRBJ1-5, with a weak D call TRBD1 (5 bases). The CDR3 has 15 amino acids. The V and J ends lost 2 bases and 9 bases respectively, with 17 bases between them. The germline gives CDR1 SGHAT, CDR2 FQNNGV. The chain's CDR3 is CASSLQAHTGGPQHF. CDR3 bases: TGTGCCAGCAGCTTACAGGCCCATACCGGGGGGCCCCAGCATTTT.

The chain has TRBV9 and TRBJ1-3, with D unresolved. The CDR3 is 15 amino acids. Germline V gene data show CDR1 as SGDLS and CDR2 as YYNGEE. Deletions cut 0 bases from V and 0 bases from J, with 7 bases between. This CDR3 reads CASSVEPSSGNTIYF. The CDR3 region has the DNA TGTGCCAGCAGCGTAGAGCCAAGCTCTGGAAACACCATATATTTT. The full variable domain, its missing parts supplied by reference TRBV9 and TRBJ1-3, is DSGVTQTPKHLITATGQRVTLRCSPRSGDLSVYWYQQSLDQGLQFLIQYYNGEERAKGNILERFSAQQFPDLHSELNLSSLELGDSALYFCASSVEPSSGNTIYFGEGSWLTVV.

The rearrangement joins TRBV28 to TRBJ2-4, with TRBD1 identical over 7 bases. CDR3 length: 16 residues. Germline V gene sequence: CDR1 MDHEN, CDR2 SYDVKM. The trim removed 4 bases at V and 6 bases at J, leaving 12 bases unmatched. Here the CDR3 DNA reads TGTGCCAGCAGTTCCCAACTACAGGGGAGTGTAAACATTCAGTACTTC. This encodes CASSSQLQGSVNIQYF.

The chain links TRBV7-3 to TRBJ2-1; D possibly corresponds to TRBD2 (5 bases). The CDR3 runs 14 residues. With 0 bases removed from V and 11 bases from J, the gap between germline ends came to 14 bases. Germline V gene sequence: CDR1 SGHTA, CDR2 FQGTGA. CDR3 region: CASSLTPERAKQFF. The DNA for the CDR3 is TGTGCCAGCAGCTTAACCCCTGAGAGGGCGAAGCAGTTCTTC.

V and J are TRBV10-2 and TRBJ2-7; tentative D call: TRBD1 (6 bases). The CDR3 sequence is 11 residues long. Germline lookup yields CDR1 WSHSY and CDR2 SAAADI. V was pared by 7 bases and J by 3 bases, with 7 bases between. For the CDR3, the DNA is TGCGCCAGCAAGGACAGCTACGAGCAGTACTTC. The encoded protein is CASKDSYEQYF.

Here the CDR3 DNA reads TGTGCCGCGGACAGTTGGGGTGGCTACACCTTC. It specifies CAADSWGGYTF. The chain recombines TRBV28 with TRBJ1-2; possibly TRBD1 for D (6 bases). This CDR3 has 11 residues. Germline CDR1 MDHEN, CDR2 SYDVKM. V dropped 11 bases and J dropped 7 bases, with 14 bases sitting between them.

V is TRBV7-3 and J is TRBJ2-7; the match to TRBD2 covers 13 bases. The CDR3 has 16 amino acids. The V gene end was trimmed by 0 bases and the J gene end by 4 bases; junction bases not matched to a gene: 3. The germline V gene encodes CDR1 SGHTA and CDR2 FQGTGA. CDR3 sequence reads: CASSLTGTSGAYEQYF. CDR3 coding DNA: TGTGCCAGCAGCTTAACCGGGACTAGCGGGGCGTACGAGCAGTACTTC.

This clone has only a few counts. The DNA of the CDR3 is TGTGCCAGCAGTAGGTTGACAGGCGGCAATCAGCCCCAGCATTTT. Amino acid sequence: CASSRLTGGNQPQHF. V usage is TRBV28 and J usage is TRBJ1-5, with D perhaps matching TRBD1 (6 bases). Deletions cut 5 bases from V and 2 bases from J, with 13 bases between. CDR3 length equals 15 residues. In germline, CDR1 is MDHEN, CDR2 SYDVKM.

The rearrangement joins TRBV30 to TRBJ2-7; D is perhaps TRBD2 (6 bases). Per germline, CDR1 GTSNPN and CDR2 SVGIG (reference sequence). This CDR3 is 13 amino acids long. With 1 base removed from V and 6 bases from J, the gap between germline ends came to 13 bases. For the CDR3, the DNA is TGTGCCTGGAGTGACCGACTAGGCGGCGAGCAGTACTTC. Protein sequence: CAWSDRLGGEQYF.

This sequence joins TRBV7-8 and TRBJ1-1; unclear D gene. The V end lost 1 base, the J end lost 0 bases, and 9 bases lay between the germline ends. The CDR3 has 15 residues. Germline assignment: CDR1 SGHVS and CDR2 FQNEAQ. The DNA for the CDR3 is TGTGCCAGCAGCTTAGTGGGCAGGATGAACACTGAAGCTTTCTTT. Amino acid sequence: CASSLVGRMNTEAFF.